Each of the 2 T cell receptor beta chains below was sequenced from the same sample in a study of blood T cell repertoires in COVID-19. The assay was immunoSEQ multiplex PCR, and TCRdb's table has in-frame clones only and misses some. Of approximately 230,000 clones listed, approximately 80% are singletons. Sequenced sample: peripheral blood. All receptors come from a woman over 75 with active or convalescent COVID-19.

This clone was counted once. This chain links TRBV19 with TRBJ1-5; D is uncertain. In germline, CDR1 is LNHDA, CDR2 SQIVND (reference sequence). With 8 bases removed from V and 1 base from J, the gap between germline ends came to 15 bases. The CDR3 is made up of 15 amino acids. CDR3 sequence: CASGLLLGSNQPQHF. CDR3 in DNA: TGTGCCAGTGGACTCCTACTTGGAAGCAATCAGCCCCAGCATTTT.

J is TRBJ1-2 and V is TRBV5-4; 8 bases map to TRBD1. J was trimmed by 12 bases and V by 2 bases; bases with no gene match: 9. The CDR3 consists of 13 residues. Germline lookup yields CDR1 SGHNT and CDR2 YYREEE (reference sequence). CDR3 nucleotides: TGTGCCAGCAGCTTAAGACAGGGGACGGCCCACACCTTC. It codes for CASSLRQGTAHTF. Variable domain in full (rest from reference TRBV5-4 and TRBJ1-2): ETGVTQSPTHLIKTRGQQVTLRCSSQSGHNTVSWYQQALGQGPQFIFQYYREEENGRGNFPPRFSGLQFPNYSSELNVNALELDDSALYLCASSLRQGTAHTFGSGTRLTVV.